These 32 T cell receptor beta chains were sequenced from one sample in a study of cytomegalovirus exposure and HLA in healthy donors (dated by TCRdb to 2015 to 2018). Receptors were amplified or captured by the immunoSEQ multiplex PCR assay. A mixture of 60 forward primers for TCR Vbeta segments and 13 reverse primers for TCR Jbeta segments was used in the multiplex PCR. TCRdb holds this immuneACCESS table with in-frame rearrangements only. Some clones are missing; in checked studies, unresolved V genes explain under half, and the rest has no known cause. This sample holds approximately 110,000 clones; around 80% were observed only once. The ten most abundant clones make up about 1.1% of the sample. Sample: PBMCs. These receptors originate from a woman in her thirties in good health and CMV-seronegative.

J is TRBJ1-1 and V is TRBV18; 7 bases map to TRBD1. This CDR3 contains 12 residues. After removal of 3 bases from V and 11 bases from J, the junction contained 6 bases not matched to a gene. From germline, CDR1 is KGHSH and CDR2 LQKENI. The CDR3 DNA reads as TGTGCCAGCTCACCGCAGACAGGGACGGCTTTCTTT. Protein sequence: CASSPQTGTAFF. Full variable domain (remainder filled in from reference TRBV18 and TRBJ1-1): NAGVMQNPRHLVRRRGQEARLRCSPMKGHSHVYWYRQLPEEGLKFMVYLQKENIIDESGMPKERFSAEFPKEGPSILRIQQVVRGDSAAYFCASSPQTGTAFFGQGTRLTVV.

This chain joins TRBV4-2 and TRBJ2-1, with D unresolved. The ends were cut back, 1 base at V and 7 bases at J, with 8 bases in the middle. This CDR3 is 13 amino acids long. Per germline, CDR1 LGHNA and CDR2 YNFKEQ. Here the CDR3 DNA reads TGTGCCAGCAGCCAAGGGCCTGTTAATGAGCAGTTCTTC. Its protein product is CASSQGPVNEQFF.

This clone was counted a single time. This chain uses TRBV7-9 with TRBJ1-4; the D is unclear. CDR3 size: 15 residues. Germline V gene sequence: CDR1 SEHNR, CDR2 FQNEAQ (reference sequence). The V end lost 5 bases, the J end lost 5 bases, and 15 bases lay between the germline ends. The chain's CDR3 is CASSSVGGENEKLFF. The CDR3 DNA reads as TGTGCCAGCAGCAGTGTGGGCGGGGAGAATGAAAAACTGTTTTTT.

The J gene is TRBJ2-1, the V gene TRBV11-2; weak D call: TRBD2 (6 bases). The V end lost 5 bases, the J end lost 4 bases, and 21 bases lay between the germline ends. Germline loops: CDR1 SGHAT, CDR2 FQNNGV. There are 17 residues in the CDR3. The CDR3 region has the DNA TGTGCCAGCAGCACGAGGAGGGGATCTCTGGGGTACAATGAGCAGTTCTTC. Translation: CASSTRRGSLGYNEQFF.

This chain links TRBV6-1 with TRBJ2-5; D is ambiguous. Deletions cut 5 bases from V and 5 bases from J, with 12 bases between. CDR1 is MNHNS and CDR2 is SASEGT in the germline V gene. This CDR3 has 13 amino acids. In DNA form, the CDR3 reads TGTGCCAGCAGTCCCGGGTCGCTGGAGACCCAGTACTTC. This sequence encodes CASSPGSLETQYF.

The chain carries TRBV28 and TRBJ2-5, with a tentative D call TRBD1 (6 bases). Between the trimmed V and J ends, which lost 1 base and 1 base, there was a span of 13 bases. The CDR3 runs 16 residues. Germline V gene data show CDR1 as MDHEN and CDR2 as SYDVKM. CDR3 coding DNA: TGTGCCAGCAGTTTATACAGGGCCTCGATCCAAGAGACCCAGTACTTC. This sequence encodes CASSLYRASIQETQYF.

This chain links TRBV6-5 with TRBJ2-1; possibly TRBD2 for D (5 bases). The ends were cut back, 3 bases at V and 4 bases at J, with 10 bases in the middle. CDR1 is MNHEY, CDR2 SVGAGI, per germline. The CDR3 extends over 14 amino acids. CDR3 protein: CASSYKDSYNEQFF. CDR3 nucleotides: TGTGCCAGCAGTTATAAGGACTCGTACAATGAGCAGTTCTTC.

The rearrangement uses TRBV6-4 and TRBJ2-7, with unresolved D. V was shortened by 2 bases and J by 3 bases, with 17 bases between the two germline ends. The CDR3 is made up of 16 amino acids. Germline V gene sequence: CDR1 MRHNA, CDR2 SNTAGT. The CDR3 region is CASSDKRHPYYYEQYF. The DNA for the CDR3 is TGTGCCAGCAGTGACAAGAGGCATCCCTACTACTACGAGCAGTACTTC.

Here the CDR3 DNA reads TGTGCCAGCAGCCGTCGACTAGGCCAGACTGACGAGCAGTACTTC. Translation gives CASSRRLGQTDEQYF. The J gene is TRBJ2-7, the V gene TRBV7-2; D possibly corresponds to TRBD2 (6 bases). Per the germline V gene, CDR1 is SGHTA and CDR2 is FQGNSA. Trimming shortened V by 5 bases and J by 5 bases, and 19 bases separated the two germline ends. The CDR3 is 15 residues long.

This clone was seen just once. This chain links TRBV18 with TRBJ2-1; 8 bases are a match to TRBD2. Germline lookup yields CDR1 KGHSH and CDR2 LQKENI. V was clipped by 2 bases and J by 9 bases; unmatched bases: 3. The CDR3 runs to 13 residues. As DNA, the CDR3 is TGTGCCAGCTCACCAGGGACTAGTCCTGAGCAGTTCTTC. It is translated as CASSPGTSPEQFF.

This chain connects TRBV28 to TRBJ2-7; no clear D. CDR1 and CDR2 from the germline V gene are MDHEN and SYDVKM. The CDR3 covers 13 residues. Deletions cut 6 bases from V and 7 bases from J, with 16 bases between. Here the CDR3 DNA reads TGTGCCAGCAGCGGCACCTCCTCAGGAGAGCAGTACTTC. Its protein is CASSGTSSGEQYF.

This clone has a handful of counts. The rearrangement uses TRBV11-3 and TRBJ2-1, with TRBD2 identical over 14 bases. J gave up 0 bases and V 5 bases, and 9 bases lay outside the gene matches. This CDR3 region has 19 residues. Per germline, CDR1 SGHNT and CDR2 YENEEA. CDR3 bases: TGTGCCAGCAGCCCCGGACTAGCGGGAGGATCGAGCTCCTACAATGAGCAGTTCTTC. It translates to CASSPGLAGGSSSYNEQFF.

This clone was counted once. The V gene is TRBV10-1, the J gene TRBJ2-2; D is undetermined. The CDR3 totals 14 residues. V was cut by 6 bases and J by 5 bases, with 13 bases left in between. Per germline, CDR1 WNHNN and CDR2 SYGVQD (reference sequence). CDR3 region: CASSAEWATGELFF. CDR3 sequence (DNA): TGCGCCAGCAGCGCCGAGTGGGCAACCGGGGAGCTGTTTTTT.

This sequence joins TRBV28 and TRBJ1-1; D is possibly TRBD1 (5 bases). The germline V and J ends were trimmed by 4 bases and 3 bases, with 12 bases remaining between them. The V gene's germline CDR1 is MDHEN and CDR2 SYDVKM. The CDR3 spans 14 residues. The CDR3 bases are TGTGCCAGCAGTTCATACGGGACTGACACTGAAGCTTTCTTT. It yields the protein CASSSYGTDTEAFF. The full variable domain, its missing parts supplied by reference TRBV28 and TRBJ1-1, is DVKVTQSSRYLVKRTGEKVFLECVQDMDHENMFWYRQDPGLGLRLIYFSYDVKMKEKGDIPEGYSVSREKKERFSLILESASTNQTSMYLCASSSYGTDTEAFFGQGTRLTVV.

This chain uses TRBV2 with TRBJ2-5; D not certain. The CDR3 consists of 12 residues. V dropped 8 bases and J dropped 1 base, with 8 bases sitting between them. CDR1 and CDR2 (germline): SNHLY, FYNNEI. Here the CDR3 reads CASRLIQETQYF. In nucleotides, the CDR3 is TGTGCCAGCCGACTGATCCAAGAGACCCAGTACTTC.

The V and J genes are TRBV2 and TRBJ1-2; TRBD1 is a possible D gene (5 bases). V was trimmed by 9 bases and J by 7 bases, leaving 21 bases between them. Per germline, CDR1 SNHLY and CDR2 FYNNEI. The CDR3 runs 14 residues. As DNA, the CDR3 is TGTGCCAGGGTGCGTGTCAGAGGTCAGGGTGGCTACACCTTC. This encodes CARVRVRGQGGYTF. Looking up the rest from reference TRBV2 and TRBJ1-2 gives the full variable domain: EPEVTQTPSHQVTQMGQEVILRCVPISNHLYFYWYRQILGQKVEFLVSFYNNEISEKSEIFDDQFSVERPDGSNFTLKIRSTKLEDSAMYFCARVRVRGQGGYTFGSGTRLTVV.

This chain uses TRBV6-5 with TRBJ1-1; D not certain. The CDR3 spans 11 residues. Germline V gene sequence: CDR1 MNHEY, CDR2 SVGAGI. Trimming removed 7 bases at V and 8 bases at J, with 11 bases between. The CDR3: CASISPLEAFF. The CDR3 DNA follows: TGTGCCAGCATCTCCCCGCTAGAAGCTTTCTTT.

This chain connects TRBV2 to TRBJ2-5; tentative D call: TRBD2 (5 bases). This CDR3 has 13 residues. Germline V CDR1 and CDR2: SNHLY, FYNNEI. V was cut by 10 bases and J by 7 bases, with 19 bases left in between. This CDR3 is CATELTTGGTQYF. CDR3 coding DNA: TGTGCCACCGAACTTACCACTGGAGGGACCCAGTACTTC.

This chain joins TRBV5-5 and TRBJ2-7, with TRBD1 as a possible D gene (5 bases). CDR3 length: 12 residues. The germline V gene encodes CDR1 SGHKS and CDR2 YYEKEE (reference sequence). V was shortened by 4 bases and J by 5 bases, with 10 bases between the two germline ends. CDR3 protein: CASSLTAHEQYF. The CDR3 bases are TGTGCCAGCAGCCTGACAGCTCACGAGCAGTACTTC.

The chain joins TRBV6-1 to TRBJ1-1, with a tentative D call TRBD1 (5 bases). Germline V gene data show CDR1 as MNHNS and CDR2 as SASEGT. The CDR3 covers 14 residues. Trimming took 5 bases from V and 3 from J, leaving 13 bases between them. CDR3 region: CASSSPRGDTEAFF. The CDR3 nucleotides are TGTGCCAGCAGTTCTCCTAGGGGCGACACTGAAGCTTTCTTT.

CDR3 loop: CASSLNGGLPPYEQYF. The CDR3 DNA follows: TGTGCCAGCAGCCTAAACGGGGGACTTCCCCCTTACGAGCAGTACTTC. The gene calls are TRBV7-3 and TRBJ2-7; D is possibly TRBD2 (6 bases). V was shortened by 5 bases and J by 4 bases, with 21 bases between the two germline ends. This CDR3 region has 16 residues. The germline CDR1 and CDR2 sequences are SGHTA and FQGTGA.

This clone was seen once. The V and J genes are TRBV6-1 and TRBJ1-3; D perhaps matches TRBD1 (5 bases). Germline CDR1 is MNHNS and CDR2 is SASEGT. V was pared by 4 bases and J by 0 bases, with 10 bases between. The CDR3 is 15 residues long. The DNA for the CDR3 is TGTGCCAGCAGTGGACGACAGAGCTCTGGAAACACCATATATTTT. Its translation: CASSGRQSSGNTIYF.

Written as DNA, the CDR3 is TGTGCCAGCAGTTTAATGCCGAGCTCCTACAATGAGCAGTTCTTC. Translation: CASSLMPSSYNEQFF. The chain carries TRBV27 and TRBJ2-1; the D is unclear. This CDR3 is built from 15 residues. The V and J ends lost 2 bases and 0 bases respectively, with 8 bases between them. CDR1 is MNHEY and CDR2 is SMNVEV in the germline V gene (reference sequence).

V is TRBV5-1 and J is TRBJ2-7; a possible D gene is TRBD1 (6 bases). Trimming cost V 2 bases and J 5 bases, with 17 bases left between them. This CDR3 comprises 15 residues. CDR1 is SGHRS, CDR2 YFSETQ, per germline. CDR3 sequence reads: CASSFGTSLSHEQYF. The CDR3 coding sequence is TGCGCCAGCAGCTTTGGGACATCTCTGTCCCACGAGCAGTACTTC.

The rearrangement links TRBV5-3 to TRBJ2-1, with 11 bases aligning to TRBD2. TRBV5-3 is an ORF; its function is uncertain. V lost 1 base, J lost 8 bases, and 11 bases stayed unmatched. This CDR3 is 17 amino acids long. The CDR3 sequence is CARSLSLAGDGVHEQFF. The CDR3 DNA reads TGTGCCAGAAGCTTGTCACTAGCGGGAGACGGTGTCCATGAGCAGTTCTTC.

This clone came up once. The chain employs TRBV27 and TRBJ1-6; TRBD1 might be the D (5 bases). The V end was cut by 8 bases, the J end by 9 bases, with 14 bases between. This CDR3 has 13 residues. In germline, CDR1 is MNHEY, CDR2 SMNVEV (reference sequence). CDR3 sequence (DNA): TGTGCCAGCCCCGACAGAAAGGGTTCACCCCTCCACTTT. It specifies CASPDRKGSPLHF.

J is TRBJ2-5 and V is TRBV4-1; TRBD2 agrees at 9 bases. The J segment lost 5 bases and the V segment lost 4 bases, leaving 11 bases of the junction unmatched. The CDR3 consists of 16 residues. CDR1 is MGHRA and CDR2 is YSYEKL in the germline V gene. CDR3 protein: CASSPSGRGGRETQYF. CDR3 sequence (DNA): TGCGCCAGCAGCCCCTCCGGGCGGGGGGGCCGGGAGACCCAGTACTTC.

The table lists this clone with a few counts. This rearrangement joins TRBV4-3 to TRBJ1-4, with D unclear. The germline V gene encodes CDR1 LGHNA and CDR2 YSLEER. Between the trimmed V and J ends, which lost 2 bases and 7 bases, there was a span of 20 bases. CDR3 length: 17 residues. The CDR3 loop reads CASSQRRATQEGEKLFF. The CDR3 DNA follows: TGCGCCAGCAGCCAACGTAGGGCCACCCAGGAGGGTGAAAAACTGTTTTTT.

The chain has TRBV7-6 and TRBJ2-1, with TRBD2 identical over 11 bases. Unmatched junction bases numbered 5, after V lost 4 bases and J lost 6 bases. The CDR3 extends over 15 amino acids. CDR1 is SGHVS and CDR2 is FNYEAQ in the germline V gene. The CDR3 protein is CASSSLAGGGNEQFF. CDR3 coding DNA: TGTGCCAGCAGCTCTCTAGCGGGAGGAGGCAATGAGCAGTTCTTC.

The chain recombines TRBV27 with TRBJ1-2; D not certain. With 4 bases removed from V and 7 bases from J, the gap between germline ends came to 10 bases. The CDR3 has 12 residues. Germline values: CDR1 MNHEY, CDR2 SMNVEV (reference sequence). The CDR3 loop reads CASSSRGVGYTF. CDR3 nucleotide sequence: TGTGCCAGCAGTTCCCGGGGAGTTGGCTACACCTTC.

As regards this clone: Germline is not matched at one junction end, which may reflect a read error. V is TRBV7-9 and J is TRBJ1-2; 11 bases are shared with TRBD1. In germline, CDR1 is SEHNR, CDR2 FQNEAQ (reference sequence). This CDR3 spans 16 amino acids. For the CDR3, the DNA is TGTTCCAGCAGCTTAGGCCGGACAGGGGGCGCACATGGCTACACCTTC. It yields the protein CSSSLGRTGGAHGYTF.

The chain links TRBV6-1 to TRBJ1-1; maybe TRBD1 (6 bases). V dropped 4 bases and J dropped 11 bases, with 26 bases sitting between them. Germline values: CDR1 MNHNS, CDR2 SASEGT. This CDR3 region has 16 residues. For the CDR3, the DNA is TGTGCCAGCAGTGTAACAGGGACCCTGGGACAAGTGCGGGCTTTCTTT. Encoded protein: CASSVTGTLGQVRAFF.